This T cell receptor beta chain derives from a study of blood T cell repertoires in COVID-19 (dated by TCRdb to about 2020). For the study in its entirety: Samples from collaborators originated in the United States, Italy and Spain and spanned both the acute and convalescent phases of COVID-19. The prospective study material was composed of cDNA or gDNA derived from T cells, B-cell-depleted T cells, or PBMCs. Subjects who had been exposed to COVID-19, were actively infected with it, or had recovered from it provided the deeply sampled blood TCRbeta repertoires that made up the dataset. The repertoires were released in a freely available public database intended as a resource for research on the immune response to SARS-CoV-2. The samples were drawn from two sources: the first 160 participants of the ongoing ImmuneRACE study, and fewer than 1,500 subjects contributed by 6 global collaborators. The sample metadata nearly always contained a de-identified subject ID, COVID-19 status, age in years and sex. HLA class I and class II types, where available, came from metadata supplied by the sample provider rather than from assay-based typing.

The immunoSEQ Assay, a bias-controlled multiplex PCR, was used to amplify TCRbeta CDR3 regions from genomic DNA. The source study handled its data this way. The number of nucleated cells in each sample was estimated by amplification of reference gene primers within the assay. To quantify the absolute abundance of each unique TCRbeta CDR3 rearrangement, sequence reads were collapsed and filtered. Productive Simpson clonality was computed per sample as the square root of Simpson's diversity index over productive rearrangements. Drawn from immuneACCESS, this table holds only the in-frame rearrangements with V and J called that TCRdb kept. Clones are partly lost; checked studies trace under half to an unresolved V gene and leave the rest unexplained. V and J calls plus clone size are reproduced from that table; the DNA served to infer D and trimming. For this sample the table gives over 200,000 clones, of which 80% to 85% were detected only once. The ten biggest clones cover 4% to 5.5% of the sample.

What the authors observed across the whole study: Clinical and demographic metadata were provided uncurated, with the amount varying by source and participant.

Whole blood was collected in K2EDTA tubes by collaborating institutions according to the institutions' own protocols. For TCRbeta analysis, collaborators shipped samples as frozen whole blood, isolated PBMCs, or DNA extracted from either of those sample types. About this clone: Its target antigen remains unknown. Base-call qualities are not available, and no considerably larger clone is one nucleotide away.

The junction shows trimming of 1 base on V and 5 bases on J, plus 11 bases between the germline ends. The CDR3 goes from the cysteine to the phenylalanine over 14 residues. The entry retains the CDR3 DNA only, 42 bases that are in frame from base 1. The germline V gene encodes CDR1 SEHNR and CDR2 FQNEAQ (reference sequence). The chain joins TRBV7-9 to TRBJ1-1; the D gene is perhaps TRBD1, on 6 matching bases. The receptor's source is a man aged 45-60 years with active or convalescent COVID-19. Sequenced: peripheral blood. This receptor carries the CDR3 CASSLGNRETEAFF. At the DNA level, the sequence is TGTGCCAGCAGCTTAGGGAACAGGGAAACTGAAGCTTTCTTT.